This T cell receptor beta chain was profiled in a study of shared clonotypes between healthy human individuals. Study-wide context: The cohort comprised a couple of women and three men. Their ages spanned 18 to 49 years.

Study observations and caveats: Sample collection involved blood only; tissue repertoires are likely different. The study generally estimated greater richness for naive than memory subsets.

V lost 4 bases, J lost 1 base, and 23 bases lay in between. The CDR3 sequence is 18 residues long. Germline CDR1 reads LGHNA; CDR2 reads YNFKEQ. As for this clone: Its target is unknown.

Replicate sorted-subset PCRs were loaded with around 220 ng DNA, 31,000 or so T cell genomes. Method: immunoSEQ multiplex PCR; TCRdb's copy keeps in-frame clones and lacks some. The data hold 2 million to 3 million clones, with 90% to 95% observed a single time. This clonotype was obtained from a man between 18 and 35 years old in good health. This sequence joins TRBV4-2 and TRBJ2-7, with D maybe TRBD2 (7 bases). The sequencing sample was made of naive CD4+ T cells sorted from blood. The sample's subset: CD45RA+ positively selected. The CDR3 sequence: CASSRDTRGGIESYEQYF. For the CDR3, the DNA is TGTGCCAGCAGCCGCGATACGAGGGGGGGGATTGAATCCTACGAGCAGTACTTC.